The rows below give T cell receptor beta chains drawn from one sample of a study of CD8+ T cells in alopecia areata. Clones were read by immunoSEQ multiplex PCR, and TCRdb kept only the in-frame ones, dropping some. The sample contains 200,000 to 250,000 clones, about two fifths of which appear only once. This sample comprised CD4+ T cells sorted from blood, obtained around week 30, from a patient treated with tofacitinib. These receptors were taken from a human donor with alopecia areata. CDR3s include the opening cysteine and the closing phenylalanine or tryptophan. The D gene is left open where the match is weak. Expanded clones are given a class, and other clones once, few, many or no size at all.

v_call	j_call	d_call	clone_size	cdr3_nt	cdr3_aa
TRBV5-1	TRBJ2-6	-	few	TGCGCCAGCAGCTTGCTTTCCGGGGCCAACGTCCTGACTTTC	CASSLLSGANVLTF
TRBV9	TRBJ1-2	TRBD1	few	TGTGCCAGCAGCCGGGGACAGGGGGCGAATAACAACTATGGCTACACCTTC	CASSRGQGANNNYGYTF
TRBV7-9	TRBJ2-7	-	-	TGTGCCAGCAGCTTAGCTGTCCCCGCCGAGCAGTACTTC	CASSLAVPAEQYF
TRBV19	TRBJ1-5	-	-	TGTGCCAGTAGTATGAAGGGGGTGTCGAATCAGCCCCAGCATTTT	CASSMKGVSNQPQHF
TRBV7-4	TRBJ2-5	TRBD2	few	TGTGCCAGCAGCCCCGGGACTAGCGCGCATGGCGAGACCCAGTACTTC	CASSPGTSAHGETQYF
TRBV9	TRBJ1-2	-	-	TGTGCCAGCAGCACGCCGGTCGCAGGGCACGGCTACACCTTC	CASSTPVAGHGYTF
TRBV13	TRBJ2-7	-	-	TGTGCCAGCAGCTTGGCCGGGACCGGGACCTACGAGCAGTACTTC	CASSLAGTGTYEQYF
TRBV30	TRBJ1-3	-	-	TGTGCCTGGACCAAAGTTCCCTCTGGAAACACCATATATTTT	CAWTKVPSGNTIYF
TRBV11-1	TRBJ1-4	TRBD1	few	TGTGCCAGCAGCAAAGCCGGGACAGGGCTCGAAAAACTGTTTTTT	CASSKAGTGLEKLFF
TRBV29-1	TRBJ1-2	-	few	TGCAGCCATGAGGGCTACACCTTC	CSHEGYTF
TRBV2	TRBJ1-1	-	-	TGTGCCAGCAGTGTGGAGGGGAACACTGAAGCTTTCTTT	CASSVEGNTEAFF
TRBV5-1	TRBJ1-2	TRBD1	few	TGCGCCAGCAGCGCAGGGACAGTCTATGGCTACACCTTC	CASSAGTVYGYTF
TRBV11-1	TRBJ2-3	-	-	TGTGCCAGCAGCTTAGCGCCTACAGAAACGGCAGATACGCAGTATTTT	CASSLAPTETADTQYF
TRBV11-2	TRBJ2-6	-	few	TGTGCCAGCAGCTTAATGGGGTCTGCCGCCTCTGGGGCCAACGTCCTGACTTTC	CASSLMGSAASGANVLTF
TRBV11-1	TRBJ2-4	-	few	TGTGCCAGCAGTCGAGCGGAAAACATTCAGTACTTC	CASSRAENIQYF
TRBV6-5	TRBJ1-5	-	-	TGTGCCAGCAGTGGACGGGACGCAGGGGCCCAGCATTTT	CASSGRDAGAQHF
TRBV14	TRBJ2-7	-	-	TGTGCCAGCGGTCCCCCTCGGAAACAGACTCCCGCCCTTTCCTACGAGCAGTACTTC	CASGPPRKQTPALSYEQYF
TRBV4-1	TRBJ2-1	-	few	TGCGCCAGCAGCCAAGATCTGGGGCGGGGATGGGCCAATGAGCAGTTCTTC	CASSQDLGRGWANEQFF
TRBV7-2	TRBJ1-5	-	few	TGTGCCAGCAGCTTCGGACGGACTCAGCCCCAGCATTTT	CASSFGRTQPQHF
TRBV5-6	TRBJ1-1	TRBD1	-	TGTGCCAGCAGCTTGGACAGGGGCACTGAAGCTTTCTTT	CASSLDRGTEAFF
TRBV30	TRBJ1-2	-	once	TGTGCCTGGAGCGCTACGGCCACTAACTATGGCTACACCTTC	CAWSATATNYGYTF
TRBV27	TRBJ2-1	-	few	TGTGCCAGCACCTATTATGGTGAGCAGTTCTTC	CASTYYGEQFF
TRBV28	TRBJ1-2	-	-	TGTGCCAGCAGTTTGGGAGTCCAGGGCTACACCTTC	CASSLGVQGYTF
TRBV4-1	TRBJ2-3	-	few	TGCGCCAGCAGCCAAGTGGGAAGACGAATACCAGATACGCAGTATTTT	CASSQVGRRIPDTQYF
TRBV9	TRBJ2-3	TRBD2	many	TGTGCCAGCAGCGGTGCAGCGGGACTCACAGATACGCAGTATTTT	CASSGAAGLTDTQYF
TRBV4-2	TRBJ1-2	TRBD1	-	TGTGCCAGCAGCCTTGAGGGGACAGGGACCTATGGCTACACCTTC	CASSLEGTGTYGYTF
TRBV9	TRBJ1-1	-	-	TGTGACAGCAGCCCAGTTGGCGGTAAGAACACTGAAGCTTTCTTT	CDSSPVGGKNTEAFF
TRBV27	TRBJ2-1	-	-	TGTGCCAGCAGTTTCCGGGGAACGATCTACAATGAGCAGTTCTTC	CASSFRGTIYNEQFF
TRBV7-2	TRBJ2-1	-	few	TGTGCCAGCAGCTTAGGACCAGACTCCTACAATGAGCAGTTCTTC	CASSLGPDSYNEQFF
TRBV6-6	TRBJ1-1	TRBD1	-	TGTGCCAGCAGTTGGGACAGGGACACTGAAGCTTTCTTT	CASSWDRDTEAFF
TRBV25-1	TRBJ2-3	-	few	TGTGCCAGCAGTGATCGTCGCGGCTTCACAGATACGCAGTATTTT	CASSDRRGFTDTQYF
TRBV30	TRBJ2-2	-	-	TGTGCCTGGAGTCTGATCCAGGGGAACACCGGGGAGCTGTTTTTT	CAWSLIQGNTGELFF
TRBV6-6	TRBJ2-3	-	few	TGTGCCAGCAGTTACGACGGCCCCCAGGGGGATACGCAGTATTTT	CASSYDGPQGDTQYF
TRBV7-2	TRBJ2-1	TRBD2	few	TGTGCCAGCAGCTTAACACAGGCGGGAGTAAGGAATGAGCAGTTCTTC	CASSLTQAGVRNEQFF
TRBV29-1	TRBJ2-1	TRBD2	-	TGCAGCGTATCGGTACTAGCGGGTTTATATGAGCAGTTCTTC	CSVSVLAGLYEQFF
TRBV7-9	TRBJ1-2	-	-	TGTGCCAGCAGCTTAGTCGGACAGCTGGGCTACACCTTC	CASSLVGQLGYTF
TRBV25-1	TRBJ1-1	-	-	TGTGCCAGCAGCCTTAGCGCCTCGAACACTGAAGCTTTCTTT	CASSLSASNTEAFF
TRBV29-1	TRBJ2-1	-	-	TGCAGCGTTGCCCTACGGACAGAAGGGGATAAGTTCTTC	CSVALRTEGDKFF
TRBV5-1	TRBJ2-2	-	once	TGCGCCAGCAGTGGCACCGGGGAGCTGTTTTTT	CASSGTGELFF
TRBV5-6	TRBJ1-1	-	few	TGTGCCAGCAGCTTTGAAGGTAGCACTGAAGCTTTCTTT	CASSFEGSTEAFF
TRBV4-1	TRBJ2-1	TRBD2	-	TGCGCCAGCAGCCCGGGACTAGCGGTGAGACGGGGTGAGCAGTTCTTC	CASSPGLAVRRGEQFF
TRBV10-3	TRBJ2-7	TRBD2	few	TGTGCCATCAGATCCGCTAGCGGCTCCTACGAGCAGTACTTC	CAIRSASGSYEQYF
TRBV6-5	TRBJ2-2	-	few	TGTGCCAGCAGGGTTAACACCGGGGAGCTGTTTTTT	CASRVNTGELFF
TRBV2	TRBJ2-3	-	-	TGTGCCAGCAGTGAGGGCAGGGACACAGATACGCAGTATTTT	CASSEGRDTDTQYF